This section outlines one T cell receptor beta chain sequence together with its context. Its specificity is unknown. This entry is derived from a study of shared clonotypes between healthy human individuals. General study results and limits: Generation probability values for non-shared clonotypes were lower than those for clonotypes shared by all four donors.

Profiled with immunoSEQ multiplex PCR; TCRdb holds only in-frame clones, not every one. Of around 2.1 million clones in the sample, approximately 95% were seen once. Germline-derived CDR1 and CDR2 are SGHAT and FQDESV (reference sequence). Trimming cost V 5 bases and J 4 bases; bases outside gene matches: 2. This CDR3 comprises 14 residues. The material sequenced was naive CD4+ T cells sorted from blood. Subset: CD45RA+ positively selected. V is TRBV11-1 and J is TRBJ2-1; 10 positions match TRBD1. This TCR came from a man younger than 35 in good health. The CDR3 DNA follows: TGTGCCAGCAGCGGACAGGGGGAGTACAATGAGCAGTTCTTC. This codes for CASSGQGEYNEQFF.